This paragraph covers one TCR beta chain sequence. Its antigen is unknown. No base-level quality is on record; no much larger clone is a single base apart. This record comes from a study of blood T cell repertoires in COVID-19 (dated by TCRdb to the early 2020s). The study in broad terms: The collaborator samples originated in the United States, Italy and Spain and spanned the acute and convalescent phases of COVID-19. Samples were obtained from the ongoing ImmuneRACE study (first 160 participants) and from roughly 1,300 subjects provided by 6 global collaborators. The prospective study material was composed of cDNA or gDNA derived from T cells, B-cell-depleted T cells, or PBMCs. A de-identified subject ID, COVID-19 status, age in years and sex were almost always included in the sample metadata. The repertoires were released in a freely available public database meant as a resource for research on the immune response to SARS-CoV-2. Subjects who had been exposed to COVID-19, were actively infected with it, or had recovered from it provided the deeply sampled blood TCRbeta repertoires that made up the dataset. HLA class I and class II types, where available, came from metadata supplied by the sample provider rather than from assay-based typing.

TCRbeta CDR3 regions were amplified from genomic DNA using the immunoSEQ Assay, a bias-controlled multiplex PCR. In the paper's pipeline: Nucleated cell counts per sample were estimated from amplification of reference gene primers within the assay. To quantify the absolute abundance of each unique TCRbeta CDR3 rearrangement, sequence reads were collapsed and filtered. For each sample, productive Simpson clonality was calculated as the square root of Simpson's diversity index across productive rearrangements. Drawn from immuneACCESS, this table holds only the in-frame rearrangements with V and J called that TCRdb kept. Clones are partly lost; checked studies trace under half to an unresolved V gene and leave the rest unexplained. The DNA gave D and trimming, while V, J and clone size come from that table. The sample table lists around 64,000 clones, just over 70% of them with a count of one. The ten largest clonotypes hold around half of the sample.

In the prospective study, participants were about 18 to 100 years old, resided in approximately 25 geographic areas of the United States, and were enrolled through a virtual design. In the prospective study, participants were assigned to cohorts based on the clinical history participants reported in a screening survey and a study questionnaire. Exposed participants had been in contact with someone with a PCR-confirmed or clinician-diagnosed COVID-19 case within 2 weeks of study entry. Mobile phlebotomists in the prospective study collected whole blood, serum and a nasopharyngeal or oropharyngeal swab from every participant. Over a roughly 2-month period, participants in the prospective study had the option of providing additional blood draws and questionnaires. Before DNA extraction, blood samples from the prospective study were shipped at room temperature or frozen. The germline V gene (reference sequence) sets CDR1 to LNHDA and CDR2 to SQIVND. Counted from cysteine to phenylalanine, this CDR3 has 18 amino acids. Just CDR3 DNA is preserved here, 54 bases in frame from base 1. The V end loses 1 base and the J end loses 7 bases, and a stretch of 23 bases separates them.

What the study reported, not specific to this receptor: The amount of clinical and demographic metadata varied by source and participant and was provided uncurated.

This receptor was taken from a woman aged 60-75 years who had been exposed to COVID-19. Rearrangement joined TRBV19 to TRBJ1-5; matching of 5 bases hints at TRBD1 as the D gene. The specimen sequenced was PBMCs or T cells enriched from blood (not recorded which). The sequenced DNA: TGTGCCAGTAGTATAGCATCGGCATCCCGGGAGGCAGGGCAGCCCCAGCATTTT. The translation is CASSIASASREAGQPQHF.